The entry that follows covers one T cell receptor beta chain sequence. Profiling relied on immunoSEQ multiplex PCR, and the TCRdb table lists in-frame clones only, not all of them. The sample contains some 190,000 clones, approximately 92% of which appear only once. This CDR3 is built from 13 residues. The germline gives CDR1 MGHDK, CDR2 SYGVNS. Trimming cost V 4 bases and J 1 base, with 7 bases left between them. The sample is drawn from a study of blood T cell repertoires in COVID-19. V gene TRBV25-1 combines with J gene TRBJ1-1; D may be TRBD1 (6 bases). Sequencing was carried out using PBMCs or T cells enriched from blood (not recorded which). This sequence was found in a woman between 35 and 50 years old with acute COVID-19. CDR3 DNA: TGTGCCAGCAGTGTACAGGGGAACACTGAAGCTTTCTTT. Protein product: CASSVQGNTEAFF.